Sequencing of this TCR beta chain was carried out in a study of shared clonotypes between healthy human individuals. CD45RO+ cells were combined with CCR7-negative CD45RA+ TemRA cells to form CD8 memory. As to this clone: Antigen specificity is unknown. One end of the junction fails to match germline, which may point to a read error.

Per germline, CDR1 LGHNA and CDR2 YSLEER. The CDR3 contains 17 residues. General study findings and limits: With a handful of donors compared, 5% to 5.5% of naive CD4 clonotypes were shared. Estimated richness values were generally larger in naive subsets than in memory subsets.

Investigators spread the genomic DNA of each subset evenly over several immunoSEQ plates. Assay used: immunoSEQ multiplex PCR; TCRdb lists only in-frame clones, some missing. The sample records approximately 320,000 clones, roughly 91% being singletons. This sequence was found in a man between 18 and 29 years old in good health. This sequence joins TRBV4-3 and TRBJ2-7; TRBD2 matches 13 bases. Sequencing input: memory CD8+ T cells sorted from blood. Stated subset: CD45RO+ cells pooled with CCR7-negative TemRA cells. CDR3 coding DNA: TGCGCCAGCAGCCAAGCCTGGACTAGCGGGAGCTCCAACGAGCAGTACTTC. It specifies CASSQAWTSGSSNEQYF.